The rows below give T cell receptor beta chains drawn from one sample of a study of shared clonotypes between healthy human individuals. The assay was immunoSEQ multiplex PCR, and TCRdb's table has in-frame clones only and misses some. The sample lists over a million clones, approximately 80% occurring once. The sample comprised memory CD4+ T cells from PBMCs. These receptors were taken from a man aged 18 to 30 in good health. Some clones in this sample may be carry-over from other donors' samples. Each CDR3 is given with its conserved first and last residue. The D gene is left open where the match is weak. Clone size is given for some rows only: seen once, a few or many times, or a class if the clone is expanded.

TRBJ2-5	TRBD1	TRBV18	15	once	CASSPGTGGEETQYF	TGTGCCAGCTCACCAGGGACAGGGGGCGAAGAGACCCAGTACTTC
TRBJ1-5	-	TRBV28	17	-	CASSLTLGLTGNQPQHF	TGTGCCAGCAGTTTAACTTTGGGGTTAACGGGCAATCAGCCCCAGCATTTT
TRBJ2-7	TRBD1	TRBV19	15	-	CASSIAGQGSGEQYF	TGTGCCAGTAGTATTGCGGGACAGGGGTCGGGGGAGCAGTACTTC
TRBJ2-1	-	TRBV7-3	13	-	CASSLGVSAEQFF	TGTGCCAGCAGCTTAGGTGTGTCCGCTGAGCAGTTCTTC
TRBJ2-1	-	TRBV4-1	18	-	CASSNPRGAQSSYNEQFF	TGCGCCAGCAGCAACCCCCGGGGAGCCCAGAGCTCCTACAATGAGCAGTTCTTC
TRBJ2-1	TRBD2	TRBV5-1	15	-	CASSYLAGSYNEQFF	TGCGCCAGCAGCTATCTAGCGGGTTCCTACAATGAGCAGTTCTTC
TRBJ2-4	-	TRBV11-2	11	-	CASTLGNIQYF	TGTGCCAGCACCTTGGGAAACATTCAGTACTTC
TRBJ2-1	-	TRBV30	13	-	CAWSGGPYNEQFF	TGTGCCTGGAGTGGAGGCCCCTACAATGAGCAGTTCTTC
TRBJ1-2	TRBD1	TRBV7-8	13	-	CASSPGQNYGYTF	TGTGCCAGCAGCCCGGGACAGAACTATGGCTACACCTTC
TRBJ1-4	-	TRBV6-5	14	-	CASRPGHDNEKLFF	TGTGCCAGCAGACCAGGACACGATAATGAAAAACTGTTTTTT
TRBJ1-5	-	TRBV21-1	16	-	CASMREGTGDFQPQHF	TGTGCCAGCATGAGGGAAGGGACAGGGGATTTTCAGCCCCAGCATTTT
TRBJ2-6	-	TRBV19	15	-	CASARGSSGANVLTF	TGTGCCAGCGCTAGGGGGAGCTCTGGGGCCAACGTCCTGACTTTC
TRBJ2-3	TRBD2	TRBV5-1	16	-	CASSLDPGGNTDTQYF	TGCGCCAGCAGCTTGGATCCGGGAGGGAACACAGATACGCAGTATTTT
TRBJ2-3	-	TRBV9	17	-	CASSVEGGSGGTDTQYF	TGTGCCAGCAGCGTAGAGGGTGGGTCGGGGGGCACAGATACGCAGTATTTT
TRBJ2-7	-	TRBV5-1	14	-	CASSLAGGTREQYF	TGCGCCAGCAGCTTGGCCGGGGGAACTCGCGAGCAGTACTTC
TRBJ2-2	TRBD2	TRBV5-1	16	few	CASSLTSGRAFGELFF	TGCGCCAGCAGCTTAACTAGCGGGAGGGCCTTCGGGGAGCTGTTTTTT
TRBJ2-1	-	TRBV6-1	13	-	CASRTRVGKGLIF	TGTGCCAGCAGGACGAGGGTTGGAAAGGGATTGATCTTC
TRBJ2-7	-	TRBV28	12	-	CASRESSYEQYF	TGTGCCAGCAGGGAGAGCTCCTACGAGCAGTACTTC
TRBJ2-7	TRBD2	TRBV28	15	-	CASSSFGLAAYEQYF	TGTGCCAGCAGTTCGTTCGGACTAGCGGCCTACGAGCAGTACTTC
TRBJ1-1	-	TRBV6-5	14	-	CASRGVDQNTEAFF	TGTGCCAGCAGGGGGGTGGACCAGAACACTGAAGCTTTCTTT
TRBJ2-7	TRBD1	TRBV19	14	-	CASSIPGQGIEQYF	TGTGCCAGTAGTATTCCCGGACAGGGAATCGAGCAGTACTTC
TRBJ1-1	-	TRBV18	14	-	CASSPQTMNTEAFF	TGTGCCAGCTCACCACAGACCATGAACACTGAAGCTTTCTTT
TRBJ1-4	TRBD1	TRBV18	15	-	CASSPSEGANEKLFF	TGTGCCAGCTCACCCTCGGAGGGGGCAAATGAAAAACTGTTTTTT
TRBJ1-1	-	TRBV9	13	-	CASSVDQYTEAFF	TGTGCCAGCAGCGTAGACCAGTACACTGAAGCTTTCTTT
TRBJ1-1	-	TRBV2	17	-	CASSEPTSWQVNTEAFF	TGTGCCAGCAGTGAGCCTACCTCGTGGCAGGTGAACACTGAAGCTTTCTTT
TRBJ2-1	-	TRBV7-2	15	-	CASSRGPNSYNEQFF	TGTGCCAGCAGTCGCGGGCCCAACTCCTACAATGAGCAGTTCTTC
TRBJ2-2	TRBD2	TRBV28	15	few	CASSSAGLADGELFF	TGTGCCAGCAGTTCAGCGGGACTAGCGGACGGGGAGCTGTTTTTT
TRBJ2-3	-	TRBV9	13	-	CASSAATVNTQYF	TGTGCCAGCAGCGCCGCCACTGTGAATACGCAGTATTTT
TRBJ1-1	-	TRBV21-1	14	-	CANAVSRTGVSAFF	TGTGCCAACGCCGTTTCCCGGACAGGGGTGAGCGCTTTCTTT
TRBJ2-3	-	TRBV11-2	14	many	CASSESRRTDTQYF	TGTGCCAGCAGCGAATCCCGCCGCACAGATACGCAGTATTTT
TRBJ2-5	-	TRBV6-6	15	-	CASSYGRVGQETQYF	TGTGCCAGCAGTTACGGTCGGGTAGGGCAAGAGACCCAGTACTTC
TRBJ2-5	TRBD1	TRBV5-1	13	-	CASSHPGGETQYF	TGCGCCAGCAGCCACCCAGGGGGTGAGACCCAGTACTTC
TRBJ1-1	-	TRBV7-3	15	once	CASSLSPGRGTEAFF	TGTGCCAGCAGCTTAAGCCCAGGGAGGGGCACTGAAGCTTTCTTT
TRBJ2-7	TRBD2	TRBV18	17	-	CASSPSGLAGGTYEQYF	TGTGCCAGCTCACCCTCGGGACTAGCGGGAGGAACCTACGAGCAGTACTTC
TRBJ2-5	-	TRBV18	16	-	CASSPLLSGSLETQYF	TGTGCCAGCTCACCACTTTTATCGGGGTCGTTGGAGACCCAGTACTTC
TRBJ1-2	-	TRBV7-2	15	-	CASSFQGLGGNGYTF	TGTGCCAGCAGCTTTCAGGGCCTAGGGGGGAATGGCTACACCTTC
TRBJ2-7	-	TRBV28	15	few	CASSLRGTLSYEQYF	TGTGCCAGCAGTTTAAGGGGGACGTTATCCTACGAGCAGTACTTC
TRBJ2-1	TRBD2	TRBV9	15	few	CASSGLAVPYNEQFF	TGTGCCAGCAGCGGGCTAGCGGTCCCCTACAATGAGCAGTTCTTC
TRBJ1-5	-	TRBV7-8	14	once	CASSQHTGAVAQHF	TGTGCCAGCAGCCAACACACGGGGGCAGTGGCCCAGCATTTT
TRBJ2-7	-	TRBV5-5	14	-	CASSLGVTRSEQYF	TGTGCCAGCAGCTTGGGAGTGACACGGAGCGAGCAGTACTTC
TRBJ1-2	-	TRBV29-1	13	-	CSVEDTGPGGYTF	TGCAGCGTTGAAGATACAGGGCCGGGCGGCTACACCTTC
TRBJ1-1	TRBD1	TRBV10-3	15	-	CAISDPGTGTPEAFF	TGTGCCATCAGTGATCCCGGGACAGGGACCCCTGAAGCTTTCTTT
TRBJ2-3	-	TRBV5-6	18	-	CASSLDMGLAGYRDTQYF	TGTGCCAGCAGCTTGGATATGGGCTTGGCGGGATATCGAGATACGCAGTATTTT
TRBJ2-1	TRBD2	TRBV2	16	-	CASRNWGGTSYNEQFF	TGTGCCAGCAGGAACTGGGGGGGGACCTCCTACAATGAGCAGTTCTTC
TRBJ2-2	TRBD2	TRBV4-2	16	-	CASSQEISGRTGELFF	TGTGCCAGCAGCCAAGAAATTAGCGGGAGGACGGGGGAGCTGTTTTTT